The entry that follows covers one T cell receptor (beta chain) sequence. Some clones are missing from TCRdb's copy, which holds only in-frame ones; the method was immunoSEQ multiplex PCR. The table includes tens of thousands of clones, approximately 80% detected once. This sample is drawn from a study of blood T cell repertoires in COVID-19. Study-wide background: Sample material is recorded as cDNA or gDNA derived from T cells, B-cell-depleted T cells, or PBMCs.

Trimming took 2 bases from V and 7 from J, leaving 6 bases between them. This CDR3 region has 13 residues. Germline V gives CDR1 LGHDT, CDR2 YNNKEL (reference sequence). The chain recombines TRBV3-1 (or the pseudogene TRBV3-2) with TRBJ1-6; D uncertain. This TCR was sampled from a woman older than 75 with acute or convalescent COVID-19. The material sequenced was peripheral blood. CDR3 coding DNA: TGTGCCAGCAGCCAATCAGGAAATTCACCCCTCCACTTT. As protein: CASSQSGNSPLHF.